The clone carrying this TCR beta chain was observed a few times. Its matching antigen is unknown. This sample is drawn from a study of response to subunit inactivated influenza vaccine. TCRdb reanalysed the RT-PCR reads using MiXCR and keeps one entry per CDR3 protein. The table has 590,000 or so distinct CDR3 sequences, approximately 15% seen once; the top ten hold 7.6%. Broader study findings: Authors suggested each seasonal influenza vaccination recruits few new T cells.

V was trimmed by 4 bases and J by 4 bases, leaving 10 bases between them. CDR3 length: 13 residues. This chain links TRBV12-3 or TRBV12-4 with TRBJ1-2; D is perhaps TRBD1 (5 bases). This sequence was found in a man in his fifties who received an inactivated influenza vaccine. This specimen consisted of PBMCs from blood, obtained less than 15 days before vaccination. The CDR3 coding sequence is TGTGCCAGCAGTTCAGGGAGGCGCTATGGCTACACCTTC. The encoded protein is CASSSGRRYGYTF.